The 19 T cell receptor beta chains listed next were all sequenced from one sample in a study of T-cell memory formation after mild COVID-19. In TCRdb, the 5' RACE reads were re-called with MiXCR into one record per CDR3 protein. Of more than 300,000 distinct CDR3 sequences listed, 13% to 15% are singletons. The specimen sequenced was PBMCs or a T cell subset sorted from them (not recorded which). The receptors here all came from a young man who had mild COVID-19 (a few samples of this study predate the infection). Cell type and time point are not known.

This clonotype was seen more than once but under ten times. Mismatch with germline at one junction end may stem from a read error. The chain carries TRBV9 and TRBJ2-2; 7 nucleotides agree with TRBD2. The CDR3 spans 14 residues. CDR1 is SGDLS and CDR2 is YYNGEE in the germline V gene. DNA for the CDR3: TGCGCCAGCAGCCCAGGGAGGGTACCCGGGGAGCTGTTTTTT. Translating gives CASSPGRVPGELFF.

The J gene is TRBJ2-7, the V gene TRBV10-3; tentatively, D is TRBD2 (5 bases). The CDR3 totals 12 residues. Germline loops: CDR1 ENHRY, CDR2 SYGVKD. Trimming took off 4 bases at V and 5 bases at J, with 9 bases between the two ends. The CDR3 bases are TGTGCCATCAGTGGGGCCGGGGACGAGCAGTACTTC. Its protein is CAISGAGDEQYF.

This clonotype showed up just a few times. V usage is TRBV4-2 and J usage is TRBJ1-4; TRBD1 matches at 9 bases. The V gene's germline CDR1 is LGHNA and CDR2 YNFKEQ. V shed 2 bases, J shed 8 bases, and the junction held 6 bases outside the gene matches. This CDR3 region has 15 residues. The CDR3 DNA follows: TGTGCCAGCAGCCAACCGGACAGGGGAGGCGAAAAACTGTTTTTT. Its translation: CASSQPDRGGEKLFF.

Only a few counts were recorded for this clonotype. The V gene is TRBV19, the J gene TRBJ2-1, with 11 bases identical to TRBD1. The V gene end was trimmed by 5 bases and the J gene end by 3 bases; junction bases not matched to a gene: 6. CDR3 size: 16 residues. Per germline, CDR1 LNHDA and CDR2 SQIVND (reference sequence). The CDR3 nucleotides are TGTGCCAGTAGTCGCACCGGGACAGGGGGCTACAATGAGCAGTTCTTC. Translating it yields CASSRTGTGGYNEQFF.

This clonotype appeared a few times. The rearrangement joins TRBV5-1 to TRBJ2-6; D is undetermined. Deletions cut 0 bases from V and 0 bases from J, with 16 bases between. Germline loops: CDR1 SGHRS, CDR2 YFSETQ. The CDR3 is 19 residues long. The CDR3 nucleotides read TGCGCCAGCAGCTTGGTCCGGTTCCAAATAAGCTCTGGGGCCAACGTCCTGACTTTC. Translating gives CASSLVRFQISSGANVLTF.

This sequence joins TRBV9 and TRBJ1-1, with a weak D call TRBD1 (5 bases). V dropped 1 base and J dropped 4 bases, with 11 bases sitting between them. Germline V CDR1 and CDR2: SGDLS, YYNGEE. The CDR3 is 14 residues long. CDR3: CASSVQQEGTEAFF. The CDR3 coding sequence is TGTGCCAGCAGCGTACAACAGGAGGGCACTGAAGCTTTCTTT.

This clonotype occurred a few times. The chain carries TRBV25-1 and TRBJ1-2, with D unresolved. CDR3 length equals 13 residues. CDR1 and CDR2 from the germline V gene are MGHDK and SYGVNS. V was cut by 1 base and J by 5 bases, with 8 bases left in between. CDR3 amino acids: CASSESRGYGYTF. The DNA of the CDR3 is TGTGCCAGCAGTGAATCTCGGGGATATGGCTACACCTTC.

Worth noting for this clonotype: One end of the junction fails to match germline, which may point to a read error. The chain employs TRBV7-9 and TRBJ2-1; D gene uncertain. The CDR3 has 13 amino acids. Germline V lookup: CDR1 SEHNR, CDR2 FQNEAQ (reference sequence). The CDR3 coding sequence is TGTGCCAGCAGCTTAGCCAGGACCAATAAGCAGTTCTTC. It is translated as CASSLARTNKQFF.

This chain links TRBV4-1 with TRBJ2-1; 9 bases map to TRBD1. The CDR3 contains 15 residues. Germline V gives CDR1 MGHRA, CDR2 YSYEKL. Trimming removed 0 bases from V and 9 bases from J; junction bases left unmatched: 6. For the CDR3, the DNA is TGCGCCAGCAGCCAAGAGGGACAGGGACCCCCTGAGCAGTTCTTC. As protein: CASSQEGQGPPEQFF.

This clonotype was counted at least ten times. The gene calls are TRBV11-2 and TRBJ2-7; D gene unclear. The CDR3 has 12 residues. Germline CDR1 and CDR2: SGHAT and FQNNGV. The V end lost 1 base, the J end lost 5 bases, and 6 bases lay between the germline ends. CDR3 amino acids: CASSLVGHEQYF. CDR3 nucleotides: TGTGCCAGCAGCTTAGTCGGCCACGAGCAGTACTTC.

The chain uses TRBV12-3 or TRBV12-4 and TRBJ1-5; TRBD1 might be the D (6 bases). The CDR3 totals 16 residues. V was cut by 6 bases and J by 2 bases, with 17 bases left in between. CDR3 nucleotides: TGTGCCAGCAGCCGGGGGCCCGAATGGGGCAATCAGCCCCAGCATTTT. The encoded protein is CASSRGPEWGNQPQHF.

This clonotype was counted between two and nine times. The chain carries TRBV28 and TRBJ2-3; D tentatively fits TRBD1 or TRBD2 (5 bases each). The V gene's germline CDR1 is MDHEN and CDR2 SYDVKM. V lost 3 bases to trimming and J lost 2 bases, with 15 bases between them. The CDR3 has 16 residues. In nucleotides, the CDR3 is TGTGCCAGCAGTTTGGGGGTTTTCAGGGCCACAGATACGCAGTATTTT. The encoded protein is CASSLGVFRATDTQYF.

This clonotype was counted only a few times. V is TRBV5-1 and J is TRBJ1-1; no firm D call. The length of the CDR3 is 17 residues. V lost 0 bases, J lost 0 bases, and 15 bases lay in between. CDR1 SGHRS and CDR2 YFSETQ come from the germline V gene. In DNA, the CDR3 is TGCGCCAGCAGCTTGGTCGGGCGCTCGATACTGAACACTGAAGCTTTCTTT. It translates to CASSLVGRSILNTEAFF.

The V and J genes are TRBV2 and TRBJ2-1; TRBD2 might be the D (5 bases). CDR1 and CDR2 (germline): SNHLY, FYNNEI. Trimming left V 8 bases short and J 10 bases short, with 18 bases between. This CDR3 comprises 13 residues. CDR3 sequence: CASASRGFSEQFF. CDR3 nucleotide sequence: TGTGCCAGCGCCAGTCGGGGTTTTTCAGAGCAGTTCTTC. Filled out from reference TRBV2 and TRBJ2-1, the complete variable domain reads EPEVTQTPSHQVTQMGQEVILRCVPISNHLYFYWYRQILGQKVEFLVSFYNNEISEKSEIFDDQFSVERPDGSNFTLKIRSTKLEDSAMYFCASASRGFSEQFFGPGTRLTVL.

In this sample, this clonotype turned up many times. This rearrangement joins TRBV5-1 to TRBJ2-7; 10 bases align to TRBD2. The CDR3 has 16 residues. Germline V gene data show CDR1 as SGHRS and CDR2 as YFSETQ. V lost 0 bases and J lost 4; bases outside the gene matches: 7. The CDR3 DNA follows: TGCGCCAGCAGCTTGGGGGCTAGCGGGGGCTTTTACGAGCAGTACTTC. Its protein product is CASSLGASGGFYEQYF.

The chain links TRBV4-1 to TRBJ2-3; TRBD2 matches 9 bases. This CDR3 is built from 16 residues. Germline V gives CDR1 MGHRA, CDR2 YSYEKL. V lost 0 bases and J lost 4; bases outside the gene matches: 5. CDR3 bases: TGCGCCAGCAGCCAAGATATAGCGGGGGTGGCAGATACGCAGTATTTT. Translation gives CASSQDIAGVADTQYF.

With regard to this clonotype: Compared with germline, one end of the junction differs, possibly owing to a read error. V usage is TRBV7-9 and J usage is TRBJ2-2; the D is unclear. Germline values: CDR1 SEHNR, CDR2 FQNEAQ (reference sequence). CDR3 length: 16 amino acids. CDR3 in amino acids: CASSVAGRAVVGELFF. CDR3 bases: TGTGCCAGCAGCGTAGCCGGTCGGGCCGTAGTCGGGGAGCTGTTTTTT.

In DNA, the CDR3 is TGCGCCAGCAGCCAAGATGGCAGGGGCGATGAGCAGTTCTTC. This codes for CASSQDGRGDEQFF. V is TRBV4-3 and J is TRBJ2-1; D might be TRBD1 (6 bases). CDR3 length: 14 amino acids. The V and J ends lost 0 bases and 8 bases respectively, with 11 bases between them. CDR1 and CDR2 (germline): LGHNA, YSLEER.

This clonotype was observed a few times. The chain recombines TRBV12-3 or TRBV12-4 with TRBJ1-2, with 7 bases lining up with TRBD1. V lost 7 bases to trimming and J lost 1 base; unmatched junction nucleotides: 6. The CDR3 contains 14 residues. CDR3 DNA sequence: TGTGCCAGCATACGGACAGGCGTTAACTATGGCTACACCTTC. Its protein is CASIRTGVNYGYTF.